The clone carrying this TCR beta chain occurred once. Clones were sequenced by immunoSEQ multiplex PCR, and TCRdb holds only the in-frame ones, with some missing. The data contain around 300,000 clones, 85% of them singletons. The V gene's germline CDR1 is KGHDR and CDR2 SFDVKD. This CDR3 has 13 residues. V was trimmed by 3 bases and J by 8 bases, leaving 12 bases between them. This sample was taken from a study of blood T cell repertoires in COVID-19. The receptor was derived from a human donor in a cohort sampled during active COVID-19. The sequenced sample consisted of peripheral blood. The chain is built from TRBV24-1 and TRBJ1-2; possible D gene TRBD1, 6 bases. CDR3 DNA sequence: TGTGCCACCAGTGATACCACAGGGCGCGGCTACACCTTC. Amino acids: CATSDTTGRGYTF.